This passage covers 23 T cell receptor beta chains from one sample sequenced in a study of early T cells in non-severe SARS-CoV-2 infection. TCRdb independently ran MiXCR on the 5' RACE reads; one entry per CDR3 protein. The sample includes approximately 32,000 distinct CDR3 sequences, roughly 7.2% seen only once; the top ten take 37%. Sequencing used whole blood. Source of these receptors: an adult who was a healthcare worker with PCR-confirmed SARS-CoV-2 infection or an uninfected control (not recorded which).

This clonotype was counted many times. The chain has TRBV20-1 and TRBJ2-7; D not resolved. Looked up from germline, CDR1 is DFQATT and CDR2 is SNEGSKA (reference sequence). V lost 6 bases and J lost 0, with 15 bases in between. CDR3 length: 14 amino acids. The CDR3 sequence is CSAPRTESSYEQYF. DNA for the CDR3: TGCAGTGCCCCGAGGACGGAGAGCTCCTACGAGCAGTACTTC.

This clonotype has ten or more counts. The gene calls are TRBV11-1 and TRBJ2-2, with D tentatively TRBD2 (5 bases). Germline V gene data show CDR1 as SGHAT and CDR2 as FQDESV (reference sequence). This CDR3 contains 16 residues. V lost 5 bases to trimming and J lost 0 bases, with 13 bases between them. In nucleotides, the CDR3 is TGTGCCAGCAGCGTATCGGGGTCCGCGAACACCGGGGAGCTGTTTTTT. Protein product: CASSVSGSANTGELFF. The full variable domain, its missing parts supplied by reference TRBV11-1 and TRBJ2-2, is EAEVAQSPRYKITEKSQAVAFWCDPISGHATLYWYRQILGQGPELLVQFQDESVVDDSQLPKDRFSAERLKGVDSTLKIQPAELGDSAMYLCASSVSGSANTGELFFGEGSRLTVL.

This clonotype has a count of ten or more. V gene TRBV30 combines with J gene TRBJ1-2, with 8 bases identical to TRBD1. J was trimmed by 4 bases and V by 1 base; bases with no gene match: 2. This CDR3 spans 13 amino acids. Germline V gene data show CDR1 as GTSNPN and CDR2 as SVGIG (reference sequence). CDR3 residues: CAWSGDRRYGYTF. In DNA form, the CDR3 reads TGTGCCTGGAGTGGGGACAGGCGCTATGGCTACACCTTC.

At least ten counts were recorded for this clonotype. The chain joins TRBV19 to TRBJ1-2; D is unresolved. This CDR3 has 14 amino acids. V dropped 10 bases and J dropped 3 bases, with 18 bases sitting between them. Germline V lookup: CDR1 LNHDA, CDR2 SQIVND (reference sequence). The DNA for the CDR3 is TGTGCCATCAAAGACCCAAGGGAATACTATGGCTACACCTTC. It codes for CAIKDPREYYGYTF.

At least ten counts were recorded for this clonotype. The CDR3 DNA follows: TGCGCCAGCAGCTTTAGGCTAGCGGGAGGGGGCCACCAAGAGACCCAGTACTTC. Translation: CASSFRLAGGGHQETQYF. The chain employs TRBV5-1 and TRBJ2-5; 12 positions agree with TRBD2. The germline gives CDR1 SGHRS, CDR2 YFSETQ. This CDR3 spans 18 amino acids. Unmatched junction bases numbered 8, after V lost 2 bases and J lost 0 bases.

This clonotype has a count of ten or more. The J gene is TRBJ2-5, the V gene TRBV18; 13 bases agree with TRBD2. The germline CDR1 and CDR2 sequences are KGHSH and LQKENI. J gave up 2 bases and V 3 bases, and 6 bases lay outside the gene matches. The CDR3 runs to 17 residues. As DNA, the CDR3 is TGTGCCAGCTCACCGCGGAAACTAGCGGGGGGGCAAGAGACCCAGTACTTC. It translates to CASSPRKLAGGQETQYF.

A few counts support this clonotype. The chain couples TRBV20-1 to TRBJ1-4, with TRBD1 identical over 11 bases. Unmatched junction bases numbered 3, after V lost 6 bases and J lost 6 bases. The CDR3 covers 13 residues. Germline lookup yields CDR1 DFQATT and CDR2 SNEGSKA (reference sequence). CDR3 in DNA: TGCAGTGCAAGGGGACAGGGGGATGAAAAACTGTTTTTT. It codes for CSARGQGDEKLFF.

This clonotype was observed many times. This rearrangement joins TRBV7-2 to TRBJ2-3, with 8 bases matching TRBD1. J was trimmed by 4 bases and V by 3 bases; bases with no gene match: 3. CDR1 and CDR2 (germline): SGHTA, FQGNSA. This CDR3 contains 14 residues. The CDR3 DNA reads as TGTGCCAGCAGCTTCGGACAGGGACCAGATACGCAGTATTTT. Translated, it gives CASSFGQGPDTQYF.

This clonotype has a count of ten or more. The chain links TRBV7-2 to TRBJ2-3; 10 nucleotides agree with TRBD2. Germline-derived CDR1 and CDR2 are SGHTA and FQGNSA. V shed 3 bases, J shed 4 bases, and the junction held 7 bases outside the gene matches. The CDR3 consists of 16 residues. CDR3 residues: CASSFGTSVRSDTQYF. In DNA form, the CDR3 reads TGTGCCAGCAGCTTCGGGACTAGCGTTCGATCAGATACGCAGTATTTT.

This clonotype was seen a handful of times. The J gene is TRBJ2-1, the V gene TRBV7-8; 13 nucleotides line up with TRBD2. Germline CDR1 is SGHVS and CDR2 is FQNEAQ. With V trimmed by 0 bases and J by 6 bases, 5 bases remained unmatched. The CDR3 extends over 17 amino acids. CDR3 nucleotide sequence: TGTGCCAGCAGCTTAGCAGGGGGACTAGCGGGATCCAATGAGCAGTTCTTC. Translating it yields CASSLAGGLAGSNEQFF. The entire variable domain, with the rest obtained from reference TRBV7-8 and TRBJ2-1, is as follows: GAGVSQSPRYKVAKRGQDVALRCDPISGHVSLFWYQQALGQGPEFLTYFQNEAQLDKSGLPSDRFFAERPEGSVSTLKIQRTQQEDSAVYLCASSLAGGLAGSNEQFFGPGTRLTVL.

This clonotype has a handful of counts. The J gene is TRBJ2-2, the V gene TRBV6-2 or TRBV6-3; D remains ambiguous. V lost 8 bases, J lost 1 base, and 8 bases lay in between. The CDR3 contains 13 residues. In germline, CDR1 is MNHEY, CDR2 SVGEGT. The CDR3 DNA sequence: TGTGCCAGCCACGGGTTGAACACCGGGGAGCTGTTTTTT. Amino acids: CASHGLNTGELFF.

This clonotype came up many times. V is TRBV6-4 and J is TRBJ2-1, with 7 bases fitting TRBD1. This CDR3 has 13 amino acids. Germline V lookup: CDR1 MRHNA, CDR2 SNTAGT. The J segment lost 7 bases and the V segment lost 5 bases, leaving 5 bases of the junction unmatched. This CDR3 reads CASSPPGGNEQFF. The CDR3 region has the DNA TGTGCCAGCAGTCCGCCAGGGGGAAATGAGCAGTTCTTC.

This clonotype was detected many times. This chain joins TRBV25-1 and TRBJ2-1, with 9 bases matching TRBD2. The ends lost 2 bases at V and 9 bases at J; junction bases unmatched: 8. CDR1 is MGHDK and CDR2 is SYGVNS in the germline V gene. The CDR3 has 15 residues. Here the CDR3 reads CASSEQPGLAVEQFF. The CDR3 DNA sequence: TGTGCCAGCAGTGAACAGCCGGGACTAGCAGTTGAGCAGTTCTTC.

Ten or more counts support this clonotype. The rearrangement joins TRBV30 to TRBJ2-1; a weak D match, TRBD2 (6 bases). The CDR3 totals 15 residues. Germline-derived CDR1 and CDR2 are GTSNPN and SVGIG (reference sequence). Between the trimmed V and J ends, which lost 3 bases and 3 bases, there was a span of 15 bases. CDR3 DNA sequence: TGTGCCTGGAGACTTCCCTTCGGGGGCTACAATGAGCAGTTCTTC. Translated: CAWRLPFGGYNEQFF. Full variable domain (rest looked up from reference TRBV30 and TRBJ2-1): SQTIHQWPATLVQPVGSPLSLECTVEGTSNPNLYWYRQAAGRGLQLLFYSVGIGQISSEVPQNLSASRPQDRQFILSSKKLLLSDSGFYLCAWRLPFGGYNEQFFGPGTRLTVL.

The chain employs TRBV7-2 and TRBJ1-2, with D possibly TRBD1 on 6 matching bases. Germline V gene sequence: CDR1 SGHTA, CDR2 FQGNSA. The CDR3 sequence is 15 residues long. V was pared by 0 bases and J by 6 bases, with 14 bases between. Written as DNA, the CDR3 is TGTGCCAGCAGCTTAGCTAGTCGGGCAGGGGATGGCTACACCTTC. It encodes CASSLASRAGDGYTF.

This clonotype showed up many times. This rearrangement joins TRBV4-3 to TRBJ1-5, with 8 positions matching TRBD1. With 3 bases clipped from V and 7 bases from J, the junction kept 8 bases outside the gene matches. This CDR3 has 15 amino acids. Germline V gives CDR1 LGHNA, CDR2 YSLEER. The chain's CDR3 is CASSQDYRGGQPQHF. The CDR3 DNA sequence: TGCGCCAGCAGCCAGGATTACAGGGGGGGACAGCCCCAGCATTTT.

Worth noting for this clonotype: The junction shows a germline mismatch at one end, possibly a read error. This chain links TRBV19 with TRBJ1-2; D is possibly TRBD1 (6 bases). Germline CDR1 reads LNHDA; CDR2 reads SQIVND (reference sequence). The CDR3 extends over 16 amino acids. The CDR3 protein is CGQPGQTFPLYYGYTF. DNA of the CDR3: TGCGGCCAGCCCGGACAGACGTTCCCCCTCTATTATGGCTACACCTTC. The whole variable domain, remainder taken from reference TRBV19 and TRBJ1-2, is DGGITQSPKYLFRKEGQNVTLSCEQNLNHDAMYWYRQDPGQGLRLIYYSQIVNDFQKGDIAEGYSVSREKKESFPLTVTSAQKNPTAFYLCGQPGQTFPLYYGYTFGSGTRLTVV.

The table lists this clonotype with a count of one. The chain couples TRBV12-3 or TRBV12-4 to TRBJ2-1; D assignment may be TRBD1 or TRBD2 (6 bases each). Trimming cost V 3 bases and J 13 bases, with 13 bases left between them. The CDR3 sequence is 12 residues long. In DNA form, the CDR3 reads TGTGCCAGCAGTTTTGTGGGGGGCAGTCAGTTCTTC. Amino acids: CASSFVGGSQFF.

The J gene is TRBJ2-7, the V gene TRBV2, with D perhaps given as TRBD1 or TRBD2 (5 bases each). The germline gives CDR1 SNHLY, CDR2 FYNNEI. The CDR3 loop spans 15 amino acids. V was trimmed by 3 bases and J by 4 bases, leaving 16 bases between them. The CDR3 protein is CASSEGEYSIYEQYF. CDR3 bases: TGTGCCAGCAGTGAGGGGGAATATAGTATATACGAGCAGTACTTC.

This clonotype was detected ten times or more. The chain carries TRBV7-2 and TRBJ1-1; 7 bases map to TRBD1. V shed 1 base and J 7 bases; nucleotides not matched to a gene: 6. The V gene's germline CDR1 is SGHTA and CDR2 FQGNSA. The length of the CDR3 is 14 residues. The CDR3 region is CASSLGRGRGEAFF. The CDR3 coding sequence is TGTGCCAGCAGCTTAGGCAGGGGGAGGGGTGAAGCTTTCTTT. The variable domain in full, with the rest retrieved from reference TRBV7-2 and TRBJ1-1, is GAGVSQSPSNKVTEKGKDVELRCDPISGHTALYWYRQSLGQGLEFLIYFQGNSAPDKSGLPSDRFSAERTGGSVSTLTIQRTQQEDSAVYLCASSLGRGRGEAFFGQGTRLTVV.

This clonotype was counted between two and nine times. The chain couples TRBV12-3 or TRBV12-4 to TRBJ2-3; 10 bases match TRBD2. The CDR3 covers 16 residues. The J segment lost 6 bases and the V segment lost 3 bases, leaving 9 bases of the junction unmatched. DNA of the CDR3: TGTGCCAGCAGTTTCATGCCTAGCGGGAGTAGGGATACGCAGTATTTT. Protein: CASSFMPSGSRDTQYF.

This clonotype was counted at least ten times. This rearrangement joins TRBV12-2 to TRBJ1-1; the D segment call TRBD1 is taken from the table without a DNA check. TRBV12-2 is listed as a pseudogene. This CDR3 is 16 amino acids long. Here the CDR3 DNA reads TGTGCAAGTCGCCCTAAGGGACGGGCCTGCGGCACTGAAGCTTTCTTT. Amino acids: CASRPKGRACGTEAFF.

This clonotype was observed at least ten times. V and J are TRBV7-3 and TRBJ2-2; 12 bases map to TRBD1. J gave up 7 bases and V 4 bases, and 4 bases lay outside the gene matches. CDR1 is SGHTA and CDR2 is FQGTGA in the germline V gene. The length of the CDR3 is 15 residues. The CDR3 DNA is TGTGCCAGCAGCTCCGGGACAGGGGGCTTCGGGGAGCTGTTTTTT. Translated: CASSSGTGGFGELFF.